The 5 T cell receptor beta chains presented below share a single source sample, sequenced in a study of blood T cell repertoires in COVID-19. The data were produced by immunoSEQ multiplex PCR, yet TCRdb's version contains in-frame clones alone and is incomplete. Among 250,000 to 350,000 clones listed, 70% to 90% were seen once. The sequenced sample consisted of PBMCs or T cells enriched from blood (not recorded which). Receptors were obtained from a woman in her 30s who had recovered from COVID-19.

The gene calls are TRBV30 and TRBJ1-2; perhaps TRBD1 as D (6 bases). Deletions cut 2 bases from V and 7 bases from J, with 14 bases between. Germline V lookup: CDR1 GTSNPN, CDR2 SVGIG (reference sequence). The CDR3 totals 13 residues. The CDR3 region is CAWSPTGMIGYTF. In DNA form, the CDR3 reads TGTGCCTGGAGTCCGACAGGAATGATTGGCTACACCTTC.

The rearrangement links TRBV29-1 to TRBJ1-4, with D maybe TRBD1 (5 bases). The CDR3 runs to 12 residues. Trimming stripped 5 bases from V and 8 bases from J, with 12 bases between. Germline V CDR1 and CDR2: SQVTM, ANQGSEA. The CDR3 region is CSVRTGGEKLFF. CDR3 bases: TGCAGCGTTAGGACGGGGGGGGAAAAACTGTTTTTT. The full variable domain, rest sourced from reference TRBV29-1 and TRBJ1-4, is SAVISQKPSRDICQRGTSLTIQCQVDSQVTMMFWYRQQPGQSLTLIATANQGSEATYESGFVIDKFPISRPNLTFSTLTVSNMSPEDSSIYLCSVRTGGEKLFFGSGTQLSVL.

This chain links TRBV18 with TRBJ1-3; D uncertain. This CDR3 spans 13 amino acids. Germline V gene data show CDR1 as KGHSH and CDR2 as LQKENI. V lost 2 bases and J lost 3, with 5 bases in between. CDR3 coding DNA: TGTGCCAGCTCACCAGGGCTTGGAAACACCATATATTTT. It specifies CASSPGLGNTIYF.

This clone was observed a handful of times. V gene TRBV19 combines with J gene TRBJ1-2; TRBD1 agrees at 7 bases. Germline V gene data show CDR1 as LNHDA and CDR2 as SQIVND (reference sequence). The ends lost 5 bases at V and 3 bases at J; junction bases unmatched: 9. This CDR3 has 15 amino acids. The CDR3 DNA sequence: TGTGCCAGTAGTGCAGACGGGGGACAGCACTATGGCTACACCTTC. It encodes CASSADGGQHYGYTF.

The chain recombines TRBV29-1 with TRBJ1-5; weak D call: TRBD1 (5 bases). Germline V lookup: CDR1 SQVTM, CDR2 ANQGSEA. The length of the CDR3 is 16 residues. Trimming removed 0 bases at V and 3 bases at J, with 15 bases between. CDR3 DNA sequence: TGCAGCGTTGAAGAGAATCGAGCCAGGGTCAATCAGCCCCAGCATTTT. It codes for CSVEENRARVNQPQHF.